This T cell receptor (beta chain) is from a study of beta chain features in type 1 diabetes (dated by TCRdb to 2016 to 2019). Regarding the study in general: Patients and healthy donors did not differ in mean age, gender distribution, total cell number or subset yield. A total of roughly 99,000,000 sorted cells were examined across all samples, and the number of cells per subset was strongly correlated with RNA yield. In the study, TCRB repertoires of sorted circulating CD4+ T cell subsets from recently diagnosed type 1 diabetes patients were compared with those of matched healthy donors. Naive and central memory subsets were obtained from all 28 donors, but regulatory and stem cell-like memory subsets were isolated from only 8 patients and roughly eight healthy donors.

Here is what the overall study found, with its caveats: Sequencing cDNA rather than genomic DNA could over-represent highly expressing activated cells, although activation and CD3 levels did not differ between groups. A moderate but significant shortening of TCRB CDR3 length was observed in type 1 diabetes patients in all four CD4+ subsets. Patients with type 1 diabetes made fewer insertions and deleted more nucleotides at VDJ recombination sites, implying thymic rearrangement abnormalities. Because small numbers of individuals were included in the HLA sub-analyses, any influence of HLA type on TCRB rearrangement was left unresolved. Naive, central memory and regulatory TCRB repertoires appeared to be more alike among patients than among healthy donors. PCR might favor shorter templates, but patient and control samples were amplified and corrected together, so any skew would affect both groups equally.

From each donor, a single peripheral blood sample of around 120 mL on average was drawn into heparinised tubes. Using a panel that included CD45RO, CCR7, CD25, CD127, CD95 and CD27, naive, central memory, regulatory and stem cell-like memory CD4+ T cells were sorted on a BD FACSAria II. Purity was above 98% for every sorted population. Right away, PBMCs were isolated by Lymphoprep density gradient centrifugation and were stained directly, with no culture step. Samples were stained and sorted in pairs, with one healthy donor and one patient per experiment, so that batch effects were minimized. All of the isolated RNA was reverse transcribed with the High Capacity cDNA Reverse Transcription Kit, so expressed TCRB transcripts were sequenced. Deep immunoSEQ sequencing was performed on naive, central memory and regulatory T cell samples, with an average of around 3.4 million total reads per sample. Sorted cells were lysed in RLT buffer and RNA was extracted with DNase-treated RNeasy Micro or Mini kits, depending on cell number. Each cell subset was processed separately to prevent cross-contamination, with patient and healthy donor samples processed together. TCRB sequences were amplified from cDNA with the immunoSEQ multiplex PCR, producing 87-bp fragments spanning the CDR3 region. Sequencing of the amplicons was performed on the Illumina HiSeq platform. In the source study's methods: PCR bias was corrected computationally using synthetic template baselines, and reads within Hamming distance 2 were collapsed, with unmergeable singletons discarded. Reads were aligned against IMGT so that V, D and J genes, CDR3 length and insertions or deletions at six rearrangement sites could be assigned. Clonotype counts were normalized to sorted cell number within each subset before computing true diversity and Gini coefficients with the tcR R package. The overlap coefficient, calculated on TCRB nucleotide sequences, was used to measure repertoire sharing. Entries here come from immuneACCESS through TCRdb and include only in-frame sequences with V and J called. Some clones fail to appear in such tables; in the studies checked, an unresolved V gene covers under half of the shortfall, and the cause of the remainder is unknown. From that table come the V and J calls and clone size; the DNA was used to work out D and trimming. This sample has around 250,000 clones in its table, and 25% to 30% of those were observed once. The ten largest clones take up 4% of the sample.

According to the germline V gene (reference sequence), CDR1 reads SEHNR and CDR2 reads FQNEAQ. From its cysteine to its phenylalanine, the CDR3 spans 13 amino acids. Only the CDR3 part of the read is kept: 39 bases, read in frame from the first base. Trimming at the junction amounts to 1 base on V and 4 bases on J, and the germline ends lie 7 bases apart. This clone showed up many times. Its cognate antigen has yet to be identified. The input lacks base qualities; no much larger clone sits a single base away. The chain joins TRBV7-9 to TRBJ1-2; the D gene is not confidently resolved. This sequence was found in a man aged 25-45 years in good health. The sequencing input was central memory CD4+ T cells from blood. The CDR3 corresponds to CASSLGRTYGYTF. The base sequence is TGTGCCAGCAGCTTAGGCAGAACCTATGGCTACACCTTC.